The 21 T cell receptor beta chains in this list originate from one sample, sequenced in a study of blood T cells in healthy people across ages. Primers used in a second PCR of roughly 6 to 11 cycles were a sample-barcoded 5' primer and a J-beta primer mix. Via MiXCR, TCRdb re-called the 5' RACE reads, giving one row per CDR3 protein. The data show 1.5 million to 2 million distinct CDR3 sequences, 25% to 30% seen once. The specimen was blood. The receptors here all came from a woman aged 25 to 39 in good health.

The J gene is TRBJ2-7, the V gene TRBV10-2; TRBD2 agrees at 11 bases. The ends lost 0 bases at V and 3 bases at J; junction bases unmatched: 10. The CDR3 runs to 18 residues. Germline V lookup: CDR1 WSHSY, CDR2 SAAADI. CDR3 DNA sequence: TGCGCCAGCAGTGAGTCGACCGGCCTAGCGGGGGGACACTACGAGCAGTACTTC. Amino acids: CASSESTGLAGGHYEQYF.

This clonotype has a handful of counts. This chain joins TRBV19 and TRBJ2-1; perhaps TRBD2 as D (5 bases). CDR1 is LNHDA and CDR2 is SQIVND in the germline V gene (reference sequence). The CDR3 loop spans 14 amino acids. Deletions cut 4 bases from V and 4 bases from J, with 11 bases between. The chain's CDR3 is CASSKRTVYNEQFF. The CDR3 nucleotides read TGTGCCAGTAGTAAACGGACTGTATACAATGAGCAGTTCTTC.

The CDR3 here is CASSEGLALTYEQYF. The CDR3 DNA sequence: TGTGCCAGCTCGGAAGGACTAGCGTTAACCTACGAGCAGTACTTC. The chain is built from TRBV18 and TRBJ2-7, with 9 bases that match TRBD2. J was trimmed by 2 bases and V by 6 bases; bases with no gene match: 8. CDR3 length: 15 amino acids. Germline V gene data show CDR1 as KGHSH and CDR2 as LQKENI.

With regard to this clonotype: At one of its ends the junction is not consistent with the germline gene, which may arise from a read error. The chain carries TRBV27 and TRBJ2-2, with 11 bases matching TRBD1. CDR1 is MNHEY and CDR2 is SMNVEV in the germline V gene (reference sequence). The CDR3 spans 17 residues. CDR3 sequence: CVSREIGQGAGTGELFF. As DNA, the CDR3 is TGTGTCAGCAGAGAAATCGGACAGGGGGCTGGTACCGGGGAGCTGTTTTTT.

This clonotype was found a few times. CDR3: CASSPLGTSGFNEQFF. In DNA form, the CDR3 reads TGTGCCAGCAGTCCCCTAGGGACTAGCGGGTTCAATGAGCAGTTCTTC. This sequence joins TRBV12-3 or TRBV12-4 and TRBJ2-1; 12 bases agree with TRBD2. CDR3 length equals 16 residues. V was pared by 5 bases and J by 6 bases, with 8 bases of the junction left unmatched.

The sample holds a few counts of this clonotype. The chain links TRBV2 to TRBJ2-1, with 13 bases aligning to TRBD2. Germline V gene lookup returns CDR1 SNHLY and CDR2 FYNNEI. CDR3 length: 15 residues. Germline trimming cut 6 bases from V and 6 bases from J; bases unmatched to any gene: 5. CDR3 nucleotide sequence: TGTGCCAGCAGACGACTAGCGGGGGGCCCCAATGAGCAGTTCTTC. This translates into CASRRLAGGPNEQFF.

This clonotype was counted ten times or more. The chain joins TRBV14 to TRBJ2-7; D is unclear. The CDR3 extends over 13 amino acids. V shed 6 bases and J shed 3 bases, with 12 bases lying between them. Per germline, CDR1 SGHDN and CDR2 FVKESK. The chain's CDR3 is CASSTGRLYEQYF. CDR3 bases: TGTGCCAGCAGTACCGGCAGGCTCTACGAGCAGTACTTC.

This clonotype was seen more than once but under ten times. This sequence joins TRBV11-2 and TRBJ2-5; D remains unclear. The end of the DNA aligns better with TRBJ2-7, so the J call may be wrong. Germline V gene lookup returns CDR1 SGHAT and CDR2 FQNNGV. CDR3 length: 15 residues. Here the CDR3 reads CASSLSAVFAPEQYF. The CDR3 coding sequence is TGTGCCAGCAGCTTATCGGCAGTTTTTGCCCCCGAGCAGTACTTC.

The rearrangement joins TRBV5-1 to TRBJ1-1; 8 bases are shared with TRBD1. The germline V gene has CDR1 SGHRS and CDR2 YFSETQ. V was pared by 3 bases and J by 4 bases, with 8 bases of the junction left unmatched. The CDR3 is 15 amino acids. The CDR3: CASSSYRGGSTEAFF. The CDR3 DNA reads TGCGCCAGCAGCTCATACAGGGGGGGGTCCACTGAAGCTTTCTTT.

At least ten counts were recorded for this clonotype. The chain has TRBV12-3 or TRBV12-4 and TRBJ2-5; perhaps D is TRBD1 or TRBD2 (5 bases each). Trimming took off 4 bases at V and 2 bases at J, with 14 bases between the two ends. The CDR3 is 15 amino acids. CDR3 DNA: TGTGCCAGCAGTTCGCCGGGACGATCGCAAGAGACCCAGTACTTC. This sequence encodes CASSSPGRSQETQYF.

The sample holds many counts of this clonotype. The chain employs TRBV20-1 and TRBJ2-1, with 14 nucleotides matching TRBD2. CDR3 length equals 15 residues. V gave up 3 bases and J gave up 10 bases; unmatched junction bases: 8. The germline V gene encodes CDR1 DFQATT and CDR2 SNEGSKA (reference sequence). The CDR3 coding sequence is TGCAGTGCTAGCGGTGGGACTAGCGGGAGCCACGAGCAGTTCTTC. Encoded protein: CSASGGTSGSHEQFF.

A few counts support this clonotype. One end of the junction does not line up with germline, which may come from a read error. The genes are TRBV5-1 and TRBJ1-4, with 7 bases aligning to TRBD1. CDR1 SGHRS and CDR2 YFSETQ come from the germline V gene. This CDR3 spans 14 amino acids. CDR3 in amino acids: CANSFDRANEKLFF. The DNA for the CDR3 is TGCGCCAACAGCTTCGACAGGGCTAATGAAAAACTGTTTTTT.

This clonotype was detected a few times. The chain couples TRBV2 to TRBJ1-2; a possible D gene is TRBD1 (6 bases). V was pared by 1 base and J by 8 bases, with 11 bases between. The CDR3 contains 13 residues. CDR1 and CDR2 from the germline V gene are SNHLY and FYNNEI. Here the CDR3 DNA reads TGTGCCAGCAGTGAAGGGGGGGCATACGGCTACACCTTC. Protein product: CASSEGGAYGYTF. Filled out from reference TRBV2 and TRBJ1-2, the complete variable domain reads EPEVTQTPSHQVTQMGQEVILRCVPISNHLYFYWYRQILGQKVEFLVSFYNNEISEKSEIFDDQFSVERPDGSNFTLKIRSTKLEDSAMYFCASSEGGAYGYTFGSGTRLTVV.

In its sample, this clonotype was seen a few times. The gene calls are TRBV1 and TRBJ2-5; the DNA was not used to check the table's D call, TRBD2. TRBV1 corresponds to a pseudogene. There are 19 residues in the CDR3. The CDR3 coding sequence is TGCACCAGCAGCCACACCGGCGGACTAGCGGGAGTCGGGGAAGAGACCCAGTACTTC. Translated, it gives CTSSHTGGLAGVGEETQYF.

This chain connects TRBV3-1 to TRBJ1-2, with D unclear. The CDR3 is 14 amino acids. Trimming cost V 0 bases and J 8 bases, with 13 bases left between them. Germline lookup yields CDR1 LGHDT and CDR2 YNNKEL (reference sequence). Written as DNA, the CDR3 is TGTGCCAGCAGCCAAGATATATTGATAGGGGGCTACACCTTC. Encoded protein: CASSQDILIGGYTF.

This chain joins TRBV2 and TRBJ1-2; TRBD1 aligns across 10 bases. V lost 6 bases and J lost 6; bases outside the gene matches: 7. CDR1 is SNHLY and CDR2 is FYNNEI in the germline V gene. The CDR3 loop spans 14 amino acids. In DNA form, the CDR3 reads TGTGCCAGCAGAGAACCGGGACAGGGGCATGGCTACACCTTC. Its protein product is CASREPGQGHGYTF.

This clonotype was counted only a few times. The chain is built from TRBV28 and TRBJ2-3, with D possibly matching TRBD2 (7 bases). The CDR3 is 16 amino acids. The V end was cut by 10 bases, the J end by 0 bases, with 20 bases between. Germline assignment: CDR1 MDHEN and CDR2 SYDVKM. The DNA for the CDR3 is TGTGCCACTACTGGAGGGGGGGGGGTCAGCACAGATACGCAGTATTTT. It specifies CATTGGGGVSTDTQYF.

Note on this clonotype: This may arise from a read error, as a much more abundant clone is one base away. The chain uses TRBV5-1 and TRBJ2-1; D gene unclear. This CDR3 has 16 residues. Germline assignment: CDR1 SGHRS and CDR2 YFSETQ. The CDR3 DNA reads TGCGCCAGCAGCCTCTCTAAATTCAGCTCCTACAATGAGCAGTGCTTC. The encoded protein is CASSLSKFSSYNEQCF.

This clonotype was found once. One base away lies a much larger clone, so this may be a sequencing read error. The CDR3 coding sequence is TGCGCCAGCAGCTGGGGGGCCGCCGGGGAGCAGTACTTC. Translated: CASSWGAAGEQYF. This chain joins TRBV5-1 and TRBJ2-7, with D perhaps matching TRBD1 or TRBD2 (6 bases each). Germline V gene data show CDR1 as SGHRS and CDR2 as YFSETQ. The ends were cut back, 3 bases at V and 7 bases at J, with 14 bases in the middle. CDR3 length: 13 residues.

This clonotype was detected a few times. The CDR3 sequence is CASILGRDTEAFF. CDR3 sequence (DNA): TGTGCCAGCATCCTGGGAAGGGACACTGAAGCTTTCTTT. The chain employs TRBV12-3 or TRBV12-4 and TRBJ1-1, with D unclear. CDR3 length: 13 amino acids. V gave up 7 bases and J gave up 3 bases, with 12 bases separating them.

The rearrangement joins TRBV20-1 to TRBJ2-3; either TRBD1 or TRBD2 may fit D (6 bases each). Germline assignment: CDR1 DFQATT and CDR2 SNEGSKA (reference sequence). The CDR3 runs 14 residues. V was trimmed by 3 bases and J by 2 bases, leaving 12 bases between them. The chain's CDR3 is CSARGGHLTDTQYF. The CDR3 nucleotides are TGCAGTGCTAGGGGGGGACATCTCACAGATACGCAGTATTTT.